A single sample gave rise to the 32 T cell receptor beta chains below, sequenced in a study of T cells in Graves' hyperthyroidism and ophthalmopathy. The investigators amplified TCR beta CDR3 regions from RNA transcripts. Researchers ran a first-round RT-PCR on the TCR CDR3 using the HTBI primer set. MiXCR, run by TCRdb on the multiplex PCR reads, gives a single entry per CDR3 protein. This sample has under 350,000 distinct CDR3 sequences; 15% to 20% occur once, and the top ten carry 45% to 55%. Sequenced input: blood. All receptors come from a woman in her 50s with Graves' hyperthyroidism.

This clonotype was seen at least ten times. The chain has TRBV3-1 and TRBJ2-4; no clear D gene. The CDR3 is 11 residues long. V lost 0 bases, J lost 10 bases, and 4 bases lay in between. Germline assignment: CDR1 LGHDT and CDR2 YNNKEL (reference sequence). CDR3 amino acids: CASSQDLIQYF. The CDR3 DNA follows: TGTGCCAGCAGCCAAGATCTGATTCAGTACTTC.

This sequence joins TRBV3-1 and TRBJ1-2, with D tentatively TRBD1 (6 bases). The CDR3 is 15 residues long. V was cut by 0 bases and J by 4 bases, with 12 bases left in between. CDR1 and CDR2 (germline): LGHDT, YNNKEL (reference sequence). CDR3 sequence reads: CASSQEITGSYGYTF. CDR3 DNA: TGTGCCAGCAGCCAAGAAATAACAGGGAGCTATGGCTACACCTTC.

This clonotype was observed at least ten times. V is TRBV30 and J is TRBJ2-7, with D perhaps given as TRBD1 or TRBD2 (6 bases each). Per germline, CDR1 GTSNPN and CDR2 SVGIG (reference sequence). This CDR3 has 12 amino acids. Trimming stripped 5 bases from V and 3 bases from J, with 11 bases between. The CDR3 nucleotides read TGTGCCTGGGGGGAGGACAGCTACGAGCAGTACTTC. This gives the protein CAWGEDSYEQYF.

This clonotype was detected ten times or more. The genes are TRBV20-1 and TRBJ2-3, with 16 nucleotides matching TRBD2. There are 15 residues in the CDR3. Trimming removed 5 bases from V and 6 bases from J; junction bases left unmatched: 5. Germline lookup yields CDR1 DFQATT and CDR2 SNEGSKA (reference sequence). CDR3 residues: CSAHEGLAGGDTQYF. The CDR3 DNA follows: TGCAGTGCTCACGAGGGACTAGCGGGAGGGGATACGCAGTATTTT.

This clonotype has more than one count but fewer than ten. The chain couples TRBV7-2 to TRBJ2-1, with 14 bases lining up with TRBD2. The trim removed 5 bases at V and 6 bases at J, leaving 12 bases unmatched. From germline, CDR1 is SGHTA and CDR2 FQGNSA. This CDR3 has 18 amino acids. CDR3 DNA sequence: TGTGCCAGCAGCCCCGAGCCGGGACTAGCGGGAGTGGGCAATGAGCAGTTCTTC. It specifies CASSPEPGLAGVGNEQFF.

V is TRBV7-8 and J is TRBJ2-7; possible D gene TRBD2, 6 bases. The CDR3 runs to 12 residues. Germline assignment: CDR1 SGHVS and CDR2 FQNEAQ. V was shortened by 0 bases and J by 7 bases, with 7 bases between the two germline ends. DNA for the CDR3: TGTGCCAGCAGCTTAGCGGCGGGAGAGCAGTACGTC. Protein: CASSLAAGEQYV.

The J gene is TRBJ1-3, the V gene TRBV20-1; D gene ambiguous. The germline CDR1 and CDR2 sequences are DFQATT and SNEGSKA (reference sequence). The germline V and J ends were trimmed by 0 bases and 10 bases, with 7 bases remaining between them. This CDR3 has 11 residues. CDR3 nucleotides: TGCAGTGCTAGAGATTCACGTACCATATATTTT. Its protein is CSARDSRTIYF.

On this clonotype: A read error may explain this, as a much larger clone is one base away. This chain connects TRBV6-2 or TRBV6-3 to TRBJ2-7; 8 bases line up with TRBD1. In germline, CDR1 is MNHEY, CDR2 SVGEGT. The CDR3 sequence is 13 residues long. The CDR3 DNA is TGTACCAGCAGTTACGGGACAGGCTACGAGCAGTACGTC. The encoded protein is CTSSYGTGYEQYV.

V usage is TRBV12-3 or TRBV12-4 and J usage is TRBJ2-4; D perhaps matches TRBD2 (6 bases). V was trimmed by 3 bases and J by 8 bases, leaving 14 bases between them. This CDR3 has 14 amino acids. The CDR3 is CASSFGGPEDIQYF. The CDR3 DNA reads TGTGCCAGCAGTTTCGGAGGGCCCGAAGACATTCAGTACTTC.

This clonotype was counted ten times or more. V is TRBV3-1 and J is TRBJ2-2; D perhaps matches TRBD1 (6 bases). The V end was cut by 1 base, the J end by 4 bases, with 10 bases between. Germline CDR1 reads LGHDT; CDR2 reads YNNKEL (reference sequence). CDR3 length equals 15 residues. CDR3 sequence: CASSQGPGVTGELFF. CDR3 nucleotide sequence: TGTGCCAGCAGCCAAGGGCCAGGGGTCACCGGGGAGCTGTTTTTT.

This chain connects TRBV3-1 to TRBJ1-3; D possibly corresponds to TRBD1 (6 bases). Germline CDR1 is LGHDT and CDR2 is YNNKEL (reference sequence). The CDR3 sequence is 18 residues long. V was shortened by 4 bases and J by 0 bases, with 19 bases between the two germline ends. CDR3 in amino acids: CASSPRGGPGSSGNTIYF. CDR3 DNA: TGTGCCAGCAGCCCCCGAGGGGGGCCAGGTTCCTCTGGAAACACCATATATTTT.

This clonotype was counted ten times or more. This chain joins TRBV3-1 and TRBJ2-3, with 13 bases that match TRBD2. Germline lookup yields CDR1 LGHDT and CDR2 YNNKEL (reference sequence). With V trimmed by 1 base and J by 8 bases, 3 bases remained unmatched. The CDR3 is 15 amino acids. CDR3 amino acids: CASSQGLAGGATQYF. The CDR3 nucleotides read TGTGCCAGCAGCCAAGGACTAGCGGGGGGCGCTACGCAGTATTTT.

This rearrangement joins TRBV20-1 to TRBJ1-1; TRBD1 matches at 10 bases. J lost 1 base, V lost 3 bases, and 2 bases had no gene match. The CDR3 runs to 14 residues. Germline CDR1 reads DFQATT; CDR2 reads SNEGSKA (reference sequence). CDR3: CSARGTGENTEAFF. The CDR3 region has the DNA TGCAGTGCTAGGGGGACAGGGGAGAACACTGAAGCTTTCTTT.

This clonotype was recorded at least ten times. The chain links TRBV11-2 to TRBJ2-1, with TRBD1 as a possible D gene (6 bases). V was shortened by 2 bases and J by 4 bases, with 9 bases between the two germline ends. The V gene's germline CDR1 is SGHAT and CDR2 FQNNGV. The CDR3 sequence is 14 residues long. The CDR3 is CASSLRDTYNEQFF. The CDR3 DNA follows: TGTGCCAGCAGCTTAAGGGACACGTACAATGAGCAGTTCTTC. Full variable domain (outside the CDR3, taken from reference TRBV11-2 and TRBJ2-1): EAGVAQSPRYKIIEKRQSVAFWCNPISGHATLYWYQQILGQGPKLLIQFQNNGVVDDSQLPKDRFSAERLKGVDSTLKIQPAKLEDSAVYLCASSLRDTYNEQFFGPGTRLTVL.

This clonotype was detected many times. The gene calls are TRBV5-1 and TRBJ2-7, with TRBD1 as a possible D gene (6 bases). The germline V and J ends were trimmed by 3 bases and 6 bases, with 10 bases remaining between them. Germline-derived CDR1 and CDR2 are SGHRS and YFSETQ. The CDR3 totals 12 residues. Written as DNA, the CDR3 is TGCGCCAGCAGCTCGCAGGGGCGCGAGCAGTACTTC. It specifies CASSSQGREQYF.

The chain couples TRBV5-5 to TRBJ2-3; possible D gene TRBD1, 5 bases. V gave up 1 base and J gave up 1 base, with 10 bases separating them. The CDR3 has 15 amino acids. In germline, CDR1 is SGHKS, CDR2 YYEKEE (reference sequence). CDR3 sequence (DNA): TGTGCCAGCAGCTTGTGGGGCAGGGGCACAGATACGCAGTATTTT. This translates into CASSLWGRGTDTQYF. The entire variable domain, with the rest obtained from reference TRBV5-5 and TRBJ2-3, is as follows: DAGVTQSPTHLIKTRGQQVTLRCSPISGHKSVSWYQQVLGQGPQFIFQYYEKEERGRGNFPDRFSARQFPNYSSELNVNALLLGDSALYLCASSLWGRGTDTQYFGPGTRLTVL.

The CDR3 sequence: CASRAMTLEGGYTF. In nucleotides, the CDR3 is TGTGCCAGCAGGGCCATGACACTGGAGGGTGGCTACACCTTC. The chain has TRBV6-1 and TRBJ1-2; no clear D gene. CDR3 length: 14 residues. Germline values: CDR1 MNHNS, CDR2 SASEGT. V was cut by 6 bases and J by 7 bases, with 18 bases left in between.

V gene TRBV19 combines with J gene TRBJ2-7; D perhaps matches TRBD1 (5 bases). Trimming shortened V by 5 bases and J by 7 bases, and 18 bases separated the two germline ends. Germline CDR1 reads LNHDA; CDR2 reads SQIVND (reference sequence). The CDR3 is made up of 14 amino acids. The CDR3 DNA reads TGTGCCAGTAGTTATGACAGCCAGATTGAGGAGCAGTACTTC. It encodes CASSYDSQIEEQYF.

This clonotype was picked up a small number of times. The chain uses TRBV19 and TRBJ2-3; D unclear. This CDR3 contains 13 residues. The V gene lost 7 bases and the J gene lost 2 bases, with 10 bases spanning the gap. The germline gives CDR1 LNHDA, CDR2 SQIVND (reference sequence). The CDR3 loop reads CASNNYDTDTQYF. CDR3 DNA: TGTGCCAGTAATAATTACGACACAGATACGCAGTATTTT.

This clonotype has a count of ten or more. The gene calls are TRBV3-1 and TRBJ1-6, with TRBD1 identical over 8 bases. Looked up from germline, CDR1 is LGHDT and CDR2 is YNNKEL (reference sequence). The CDR3 consists of 13 residues. The V segment lost 6 bases and the J segment 8 bases; nucleotides outside the gene matches: 3. The CDR3 DNA follows: TGTGCCAGCAGAGGACAGGGTGATTCACCCCTCCACTTT. Protein: CASRGQGDSPLHF.

Ten or more counts support this clonotype. The J gene is TRBJ2-7, the V gene TRBV11-2; 9 positions match TRBD2. The CDR3 totals 15 residues. CDR1 is SGHAT, CDR2 FQNNGV, per germline. The ends lost 2 bases at V and 2 bases at J; junction bases unmatched: 4. The CDR3 DNA reads as TGTGCCAGCAGCTTATCGAGCGGGAGGACCTACGAGCAGTACTTC. Its protein product is CASSLSSGRTYEQYF.

This clonotype was recorded many times. J is TRBJ1-1 and V is TRBV6-1; D unresolved. Trimming took off 6 bases at V and 2 bases at J, with 7 bases between the two ends. The CDR3 covers 12 residues. Germline loops: CDR1 MNHNS, CDR2 SASEGT. The CDR3 loop reads CASSKGNTEAFF. CDR3 sequence (DNA): TGTGCCAGCAGCAAGGGAAACACTGAAGCTTTCTTT.

The V and J genes are TRBV6-5 and TRBJ1-6; tentative D call: TRBD1 (5 bases). Germline V CDR1 and CDR2: MNHEY, SVGAGI. CDR3 length: 16 residues. Trimming stripped 4 bases from V and 5 bases from J, with 15 bases between. In nucleotides, the CDR3 is TGTGCCAGCAGTTCCCAGGGTTTTCGGAATAATTCACCCCTCCACTTT. Protein sequence: CASSSQGFRNNSPLHF.

This clonotype was seen only a few times. This chain connects TRBV27 to TRBJ2-2, with D possibly being TRBD1 or TRBD2 (5 bases each). This CDR3 region has 16 residues. The ends were cut back, 5 bases at V and 1 base at J, with 14 bases in the middle. Germline V gene sequence: CDR1 MNHEY, CDR2 SMNVEV (reference sequence). The CDR3 protein is CASSKPGPQNTGELFF. The CDR3 DNA reads as TGTGCCAGCAGTAAGCCGGGACCCCAGAACACCGGGGAGCTGTTTTTT.

This clonotype turned up a few times. The junction differs from germline at one of its ends, possibly a read error. J is TRBJ2-1 and V is TRBV7-7, with 11 bases lining up with TRBD2. There are 15 residues in the CDR3. CDR1 is SSHAT and CDR2 is FNYEAQ in the germline V gene (reference sequence). CDR3 protein: CASSPLAGAYNEQFF. The DNA for the CDR3 is TGTGCTAGCAGCCCACTAGCGGGAGCCTACAATGAGCAGTTCTTC.

For this clonotype: The CDR3 does not close with the conserved phenylalanine or tryptophan, likely indicating a read error. V is TRBV7-9 and J is TRBJ1-1; a weak D match, TRBD1 (5 bases). In germline, CDR1 is SEHNR, CDR2 FQNEAQ (reference sequence). The CDR3 has 12 residues. Trimming shortened V by 5 bases and J by 5 bases, and 9 bases separated the two germline ends. The CDR3 DNA follows: TGTGCCAGCAGCGTCGGGGGGACTGAAGCTTTCTCT. This gives the protein CASSVGGTEAFS.

This clonotype was seen repeatedly, ten times or more. This rearrangement joins TRBV11-2 to TRBJ2-5; 14 nucleotides agree with TRBD2. Germline V CDR1 and CDR2: SGHAT, FQNNGV. The ends lost 3 bases at V and 5 bases at J; junction bases unmatched: 5. There are 16 residues in the CDR3. This CDR3 reads CASSLGTSGSLETQYF. The CDR3 DNA follows: TGTGCCAGCAGCTTGGGGACTAGCGGGAGTCTCGAGACCCAGTACTTC.

This clonotype came up many times. The rearrangement joins TRBV6-1 to TRBJ1-1; 7 bases fit TRBD1. Looked up from germline, CDR1 is MNHNS and CDR2 is SASEGT. Trimming removed 6 bases from V and 9 bases from J; junction bases left unmatched: 7. This CDR3 region has 12 residues. For the CDR3, the DNA is TGTGCCAGCAGGGAGACAGGGCGTAAAGCTTTCTTT. Residues: CASRETGRKAFF.

This clonotype was recorded a few times. This sequence joins TRBV6-1 and TRBJ2-7; D not certain. CDR1 is MNHNS and CDR2 is SASEGT in the germline V gene. The CDR3 has 14 amino acids. Trimming took off 6 bases at V and 2 bases at J, with 14 bases between the two ends. The CDR3 spells CASRPSGRAYEQYF. The CDR3 DNA reads as TGTGCCAGCAGACCATCAGGACGGGCCTACGAGCAGTACTTC.

The table lists this clonotype with many counts. The chain recombines TRBV5-1 with TRBJ1-2; 10 bases match TRBD1. This CDR3 region has 14 residues. Germline CDR1 SGHRS, CDR2 YFSETQ. Trimming removed 0 bases from V and 6 bases from J; junction bases left unmatched: 2. The CDR3 nucleotides read TGCGCCAGCAGCTTGGAGACAGGGGGCAATGGCTACACCTTC. This encodes CASSLETGGNGYTF.

This clonotype was observed many times. This chain uses TRBV5-1 with TRBJ1-1; unclear D gene. The V end lost 1 base, the J end lost 4 bases, and 11 bases lay between the germline ends. Germline V gene data show CDR1 as SGHRS and CDR2 as YFSETQ. This CDR3 is 14 amino acids long. The CDR3 region is CASSLISSATEAFF. CDR3 DNA: TGCGCCAGCAGCTTGATCTCCAGCGCCACTGAAGCTTTCTTT.

V and J are TRBV7-6 and TRBJ2-1; 11 nucleotides match TRBD2. Germline V gives CDR1 SGHVS, CDR2 FNYEAQ. The CDR3 runs 16 residues. J lost 6 bases, V lost 1 base, and 5 bases had no gene match. For the CDR3, the DNA is TGTGCCAGCAGCTTAGATGGACTAGCGGGCCTCAATGAGCAGTTCTTC. The encoded protein is CASSLDGLAGLNEQFF.